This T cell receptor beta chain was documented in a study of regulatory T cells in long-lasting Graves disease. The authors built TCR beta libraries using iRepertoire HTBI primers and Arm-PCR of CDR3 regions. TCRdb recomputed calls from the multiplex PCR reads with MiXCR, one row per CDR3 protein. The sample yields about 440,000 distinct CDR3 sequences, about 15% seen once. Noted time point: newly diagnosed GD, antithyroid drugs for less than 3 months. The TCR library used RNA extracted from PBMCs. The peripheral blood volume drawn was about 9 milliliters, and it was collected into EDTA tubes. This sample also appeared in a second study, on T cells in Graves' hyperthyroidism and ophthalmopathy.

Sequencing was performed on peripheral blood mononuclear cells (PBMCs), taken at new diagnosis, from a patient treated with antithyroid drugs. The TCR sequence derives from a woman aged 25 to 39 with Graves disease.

The CDR3 nucleotides are TGTGCCAGCAGTTACGGGGGTCAGGGTCAGCCCCAGCATTTT. Translated, it gives CASSYGGQGQPQHF. This chain uses TRBV6-5 with TRBJ1-5; D possibly corresponds to TRBD1 (5 bases). The length of the CDR3 is 14 residues. V was pared by 2 bases and J by 6 bases, with 11 bases between. Germline V gene data show CDR1 as MNHEY and CDR2 as SVGAGI.